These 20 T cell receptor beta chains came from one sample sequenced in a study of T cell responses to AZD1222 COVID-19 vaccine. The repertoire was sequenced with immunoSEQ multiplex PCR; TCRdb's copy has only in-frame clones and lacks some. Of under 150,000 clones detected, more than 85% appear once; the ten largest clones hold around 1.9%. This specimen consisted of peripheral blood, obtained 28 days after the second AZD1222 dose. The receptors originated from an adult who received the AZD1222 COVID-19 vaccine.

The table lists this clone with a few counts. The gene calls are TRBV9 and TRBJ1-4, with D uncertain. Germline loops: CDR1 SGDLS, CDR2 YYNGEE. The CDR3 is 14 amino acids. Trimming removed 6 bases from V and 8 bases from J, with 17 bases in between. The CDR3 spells CASNYGLQGEKLFF. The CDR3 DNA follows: TGTGCCAGCAATTACGGCCTGCAAGGGGAAAAACTGTTTTTT.

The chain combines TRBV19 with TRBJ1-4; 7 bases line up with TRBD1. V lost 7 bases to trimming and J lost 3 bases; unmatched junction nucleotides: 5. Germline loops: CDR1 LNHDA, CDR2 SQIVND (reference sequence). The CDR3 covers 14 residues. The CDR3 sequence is CASKGRGANEKLFF. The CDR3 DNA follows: TGTGCCAGTAAAGGCAGGGGGGCTAATGAAAAACTGTTTTTT.

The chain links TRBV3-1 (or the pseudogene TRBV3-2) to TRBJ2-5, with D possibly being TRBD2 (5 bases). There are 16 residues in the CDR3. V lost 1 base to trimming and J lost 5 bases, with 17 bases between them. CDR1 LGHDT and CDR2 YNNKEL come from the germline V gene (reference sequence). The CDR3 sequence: CASSQGNVPGRETQYF. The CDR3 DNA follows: TGTGCCAGCAGCCAAGGGAATGTACCGGGAAGGGAGACCCAGTACTTC.

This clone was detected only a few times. This CDR3 reads CASSLGQSTSPLHF. Here the CDR3 DNA reads TGTGCCAGCAGCTTAGGACAGTCGACTTCACCCCTCCACTTT. The chain joins TRBV5-6 to TRBJ1-6, with TRBD1 as a possible D gene (6 bases). Germline lookup yields CDR1 SGHDT and CDR2 YYEEEE. The CDR3 is made up of 14 amino acids. Trimming pared 2 bases from V and 9 bases from J, leaving 12 bases between. The entire variable domain, with the rest obtained from reference TRBV5-6 and TRBJ1-6, is as follows: DAGVTQSPTHLIKTRGQQVTLRCSPKSGHDTVSWYQQALGQGPQFIFQYYEEEERQRGNFPDRFSGHQFPNYSSELNVNALLLGDSALYLCASSLGQSTSPLHFGNGTRLTVT.

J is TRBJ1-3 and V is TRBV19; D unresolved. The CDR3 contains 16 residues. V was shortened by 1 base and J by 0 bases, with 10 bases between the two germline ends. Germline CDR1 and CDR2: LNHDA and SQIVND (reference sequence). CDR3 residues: CASSIGDRVSGNTIYF. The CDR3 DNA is TGTGCCAGTAGTATAGGGGATCGCGTCTCTGGAAACACCATATATTTT.

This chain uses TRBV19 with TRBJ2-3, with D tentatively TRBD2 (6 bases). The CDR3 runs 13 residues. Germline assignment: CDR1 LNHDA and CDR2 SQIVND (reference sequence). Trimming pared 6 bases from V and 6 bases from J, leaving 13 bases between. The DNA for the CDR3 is TGTGCCAGTAGGGTCGCGGGAAGCGATACGCAGTATTTT. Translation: CASRVAGSDTQYF.

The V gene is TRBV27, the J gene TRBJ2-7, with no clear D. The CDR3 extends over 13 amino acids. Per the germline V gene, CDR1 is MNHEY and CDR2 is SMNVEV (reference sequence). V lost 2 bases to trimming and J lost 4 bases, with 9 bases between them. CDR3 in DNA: TGTGCCAGCAGTTTAAAGGCTGGGTACGAGCAGTACGTC. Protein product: CASSLKAGYEQYV.

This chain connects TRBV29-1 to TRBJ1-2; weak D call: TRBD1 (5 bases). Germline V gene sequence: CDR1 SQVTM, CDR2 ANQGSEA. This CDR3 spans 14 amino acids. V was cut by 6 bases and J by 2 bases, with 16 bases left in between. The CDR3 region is CSVHIRAGNYGYTF. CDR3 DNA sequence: TGCAGCGTCCATATCAGGGCGGGAAACTATGGCTACACCTTC.

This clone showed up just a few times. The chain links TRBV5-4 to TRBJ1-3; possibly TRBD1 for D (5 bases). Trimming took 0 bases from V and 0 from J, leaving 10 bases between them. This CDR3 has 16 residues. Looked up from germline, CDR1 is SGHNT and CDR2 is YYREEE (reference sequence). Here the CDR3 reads CASSLGGQSSGNTIYF. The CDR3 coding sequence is TGTGCCAGCAGCTTGGGAGGACAAAGCTCTGGAAACACCATATATTTT.

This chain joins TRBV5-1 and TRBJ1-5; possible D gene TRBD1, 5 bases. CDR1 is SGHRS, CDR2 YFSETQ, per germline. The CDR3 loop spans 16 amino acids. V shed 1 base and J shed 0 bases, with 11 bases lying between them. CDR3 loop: CASSLQGPYSNQPQHF. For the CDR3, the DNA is TGCGCCAGCAGCTTGCAGGGCCCCTATAGCAATCAGCCCCAGCATTTT.

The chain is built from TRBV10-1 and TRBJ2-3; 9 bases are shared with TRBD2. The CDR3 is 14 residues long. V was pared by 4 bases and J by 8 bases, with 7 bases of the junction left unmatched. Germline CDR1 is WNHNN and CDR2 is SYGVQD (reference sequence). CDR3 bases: TGCGCCAGCAGTGGCAGGACTAGCGCGGGTACGCAGTATTTT. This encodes CASSGRTSAGTQYF.

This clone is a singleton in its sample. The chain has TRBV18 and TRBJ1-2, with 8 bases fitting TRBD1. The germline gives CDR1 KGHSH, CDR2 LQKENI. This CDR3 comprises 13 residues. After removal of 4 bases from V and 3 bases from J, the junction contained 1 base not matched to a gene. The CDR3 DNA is TGTGCCAGCTCACTGGACAGGGACTATGGCTACACCTTC. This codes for CASSLDRDYGYTF.

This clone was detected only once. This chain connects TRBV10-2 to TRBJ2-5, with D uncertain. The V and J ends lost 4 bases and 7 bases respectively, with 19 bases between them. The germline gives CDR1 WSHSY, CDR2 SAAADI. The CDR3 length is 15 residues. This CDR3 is CASSGIQLRIGTQYF. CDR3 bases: TGCGCCAGCAGTGGCATCCAGCTTCGTATAGGGACCCAGTACTTC.

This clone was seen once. DNA for the CDR3: TGTGCCAGCAGTGAACTGGGTAGCGTTTCCTACGAGCAGTACGTC. Its translation is CASSELGSVSYEQYV. This chain connects TRBV6-1 to TRBJ2-7; D may be TRBD2 (5 bases). The germline V gene encodes CDR1 MNHNS and CDR2 SASEGT. V was shortened by 2 bases and J by 1 base, with 12 bases between the two germline ends. The CDR3 extends over 15 amino acids.

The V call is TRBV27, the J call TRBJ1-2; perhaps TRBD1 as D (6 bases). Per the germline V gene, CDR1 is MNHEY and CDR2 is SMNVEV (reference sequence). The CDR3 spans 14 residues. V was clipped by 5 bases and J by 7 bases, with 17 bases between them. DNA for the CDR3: TGTGCCAGCAGTGGCTACACGGGGGCGGGTGGCTACACCTTC. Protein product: CASSGYTGAGGYTF.

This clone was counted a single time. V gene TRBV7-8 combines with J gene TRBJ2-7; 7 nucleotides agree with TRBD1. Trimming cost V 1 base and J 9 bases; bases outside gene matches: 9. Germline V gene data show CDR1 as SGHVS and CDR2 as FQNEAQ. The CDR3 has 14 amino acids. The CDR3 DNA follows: TGTGCCAGCAGCTTAGAATGGCAGGGGGTGGTGCAGTACTTC. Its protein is CASSLEWQGVVQYF.

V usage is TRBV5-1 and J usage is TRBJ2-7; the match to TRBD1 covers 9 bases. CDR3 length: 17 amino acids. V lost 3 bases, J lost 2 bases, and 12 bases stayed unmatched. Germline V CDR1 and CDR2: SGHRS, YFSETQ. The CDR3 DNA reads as TGCGCCAGCAGCTCTAGGACAGGGGCGCGATCTCCCTACGAGCAGTACTTC. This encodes CASSSRTGARSPYEQYF.

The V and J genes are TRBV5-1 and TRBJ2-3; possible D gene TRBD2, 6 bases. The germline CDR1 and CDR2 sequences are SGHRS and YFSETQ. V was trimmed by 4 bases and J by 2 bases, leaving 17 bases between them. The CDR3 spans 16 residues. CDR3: CASSGTGTANTDTQYF. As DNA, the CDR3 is TGCGCCAGCAGCGGGACCGGGACTGCCAACACAGATACGCAGTATTTT.

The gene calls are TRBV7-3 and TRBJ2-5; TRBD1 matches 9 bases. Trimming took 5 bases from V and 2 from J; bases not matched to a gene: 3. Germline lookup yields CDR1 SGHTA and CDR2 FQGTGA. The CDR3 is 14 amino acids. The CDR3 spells CASSRDREQETQYF. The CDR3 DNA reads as TGTGCCAGCAGCAGGGACAGGGAACAAGAGACCCAGTACTTC.

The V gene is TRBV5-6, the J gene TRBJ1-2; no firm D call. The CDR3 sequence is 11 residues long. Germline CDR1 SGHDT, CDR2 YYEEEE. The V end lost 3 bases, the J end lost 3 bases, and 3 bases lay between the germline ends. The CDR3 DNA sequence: TGTGCCAGCAGCTGGGACTATGGCTACACCTTC. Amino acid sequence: CASSWDYGYTF.